This record looks at one TCR beta chain sequence and its context. Antigen specificity is unknown. Here immunoSEQ multiplex PCR was the method, and the copy in TCRdb shows in-frame clones only, minus some. The profile shows approximately 66,000 clones, under 90% of them singletons. Germline V gene sequence: CDR1 SGHRS, CDR2 YFSETQ. The V end lost 4 bases, the J end lost 5 bases, and 18 bases lay between the germline ends. The CDR3 extends over 15 amino acids. This entry comes from a study of a mutant IDH1 vaccine in newly diagnosed glioma. Time point described: week 23, last vaccination. Doses of 300 ug of mutant IDH1 20-mer peptide were given with topical imiquimod.

Sequencing was performed on PBMCs, taken from a glioma patient whose treatment included an IDH1 peptide vaccine. The chain links TRBV5-1 to TRBJ1-2; D is uncertain. The sequence was obtained from a man between 18 and 35 years old with glioma. In DNA, the CDR3 is TGCGCCAGCAGCATACTACCGGGCCGGAGATATGGCTACACCTTC. As protein: CASSILPGRRYGYTF.